These T cell receptor beta chains were read from a single sample in a study of shared clonotypes between healthy human individuals. Clones were read by immunoSEQ multiplex PCR, and TCRdb kept only the in-frame ones, dropping some. Here the sample spans about 2.1 million clones, 85% to 95% being singletons. Sample: naive CD8+ T cells from PBMCs. All receptors come from a man between 18 and 35 years old in good health. Some clones in this sample may be carry-over from other donors' samples. CDR3s include the opening cysteine and the closing phenylalanine or tryptophan. Fields, in order: D gene, CDR3 length, J gene, clone size, V gene, CDR3 protein, CDR3 DNA. D genes are given only for firm matches. Rows give clone size only sometimes, using once, few, many, or a class for an expanded clone.

>.|14|TRBJ2-7|.|TRBV28
CASSLLGNSYEQYF
TGTGCCAGCAGTTTACTAGGGAACTCCTACGAGCAGTACTTC
>.|15|TRBJ2-7|.|TRBV19
CASRASGNNAYEQYF
TGTGCCAGTAGGGCCTCAGGGAATAATGCCTACGAGCAGTACTTC
>TRBD1|16|TRBJ2-7|.|TRBV7-9
CASSRPTDRGTYEQYF
TGTGCCAGCAGCCGACCGACAGACAGGGGTACCTACGAGCAGTACTTC
>.|9|TRBJ2-1|.|TRBV6-1
CATYNEQFF
TGTGCCACCTACAATGAGCAGTTCTTC
>.|13|TRBJ1-1|.|TRBV5-1
CASSTRADTEAFF
TGCGCCAGCAGCACCCGCGCGGACACTGAAGCTTTCTTT
>.|14|TRBJ1-3|once|TRBV29-1
CSVEDRHSGNTIYF
TGCAGCGTTGAAGACCGCCACTCTGGAAACACCATATATTTT
>TRBD2|15|TRBJ2-3|.|TRBV11-2
CASSLRGGYPDTQYF
TGTGCCAGCAGCCTTAGGGGAGGGTACCCAGATACGCAGTATTTT
>.|16|TRBJ2-7|.|TRBV14
CASSLTPGRRRDEQYF
TGTGCCAGCAGCCTAACGCCGGGACGGAGAAGGGACGAGCAGTACTTC
>.|15|TRBJ2-5|.|TRBV7-3
CASSPFPSQQETQYF
TGTGCCAGCAGCCCCTTCCCCTCCCAGCAAGAGACCCAGTACTTC
>TRBD2|14|TRBJ2-7|.|TRBV9
CASSGSGTSYEQYF
TGTGCCAGCAGCGGTAGCGGGACCTCCTACGAGCAGTACTTC
>TRBD1|17|TRBJ2-1|.|TRBV28
CASSSPGTGTPYNEQFF
TGTGCCAGCAGTTCCCCCGGGACAGGGACGCCCTACAATGAGCAGTTCTTC
>.|15|TRBJ2-1|once|TRBV27
CASSFQPSAYNEQFF
TGTGCCAGCAGTTTCCAGCCCAGCGCCTACAATGAGCAGTTCTTC
>.|14|TRBJ1-1|.|TRBV5-1
CASSYEGSRTEAFF
TGCGCCAGCAGCTACGAGGGAAGTAGGACTGAAGCTTTCTTT
>TRBD2|17|TRBJ2-2|.|TRBV28
CASTLEGLAGVPGELFF
TGTGCCAGCACCCTAGAGGGACTAGCGGGAGTCCCCGGGGAGCTGTTTTTT
>.|14|TRBJ2-7|.|TRBV7-9
CASSSRSSVLEQYF
TGTGCCAGCAGCTCCCGATCATCTGTCTTGGAGCAGTACTTC
>.|14|TRBJ2-5|.|TRBV7-9
CASSPRDIQETQYF
TGTGCCAGCAGCCCGAGGGACATTCAAGAGACCCAGTACTTC
>.|15|TRBJ2-7|.|TRBV21-1
CASSKCGRAGGEQYF
TGTGCCAGCAGCAAATGCGGCAGGGCGGGGGGCGAGCAGTACTTC
>TRBD2|15|TRBJ2-7|.|TRBV5-1
CASSPTSGRIHEQYF
TGCGCCAGCAGCCCAACTAGCGGGAGGATCCACGAGCAGTACTTC
>.|13|TRBJ2-5|.|TRBV27
CASSSPPASTQYF
TGTGCCAGCAGTTCGCCTCCGGCGAGTACCCAGTACTTC
>TRBD2|17|TRBJ2-7|.|TRBV19
CASSTTKAGGPSYEQYF
TGTGCCAGTAGTACTACCAAGGCGGGAGGACCTTCCTACGAGCAGTACTTC
>.|15|TRBJ2-2|.|TRBV11-2
CASSLEGFNTGELFF
TGTGCCAGCAGCTTAGAGGGATTCAACACCGGGGAGCTGTTTTTT
>.|16|TRBJ2-1|.|TRBV7-9
CASSSAGGPPYNEQFF
TGTGCCAGCAGCTCCGCTGGGGGGCCCCCGTACAATGAGCAGTTCTTC
>.|14|TRBJ2-7|.|TRBV11-2
CASTSSGVTYEQYF
TGTGCCAGCACCAGTAGCGGAGTAACCTACGAGCAGTACTTC
>.|14|TRBJ1-2|.|TRBV5-4
CASSPTTVNYGYTF
TGTGCCAGCAGCCCTACGACAGTGAACTATGGCTACACCTTC
>TRBD2|15|TRBJ2-3|.|TRBV6-5
CASSPRTSGGSTQYF
TGTGCCAGCAGTCCCAGGACTAGCGGGGGCAGTACGCAGTATTTT
>.|15|TRBJ1-1|.|TRBV19
CASSTQRGGSTEAFF
TGTGCCAGTAGTACTCAGAGAGGGGGGAGCACTGAAGCTTTCTTT
>TRBD2|17|TRBJ2-5|.|TRBV27
CASRSGTSGKGGETQYF
TGTGCCAGCAGATCCGGGACTAGCGGGAAGGGTGGAGAGACCCAGTACTTC
>.|15|TRBJ1-4|.|TRBV25-1
CASSVPQVRGEKLFF
TGTGCCAGCAGTGTACCCCAGGTTCGGGGGGAAAAACTGTTTTTT
>.|12|TRBJ2-1|.|TRBV2
CASSGQNNEQFF
TGTGCCAGCAGTGGACAAAACAATGAGCAGTTCTTC
>.|13|TRBJ1-5|.|TRBV19
CASSTQGYQPQHF
TGTGCCAGTAGCACACAGGGTTACCAGCCCCAGCATTTT
>.|13|TRBJ2-2|.|TRBV10-3
CAISDPHTGELFF
TGTGCCATCAGTGACCCTCACACCGGGGAGCTGTTTTTT
>.|14|TRBJ2-7|.|TRBV19
CASTPGPNSYEQYF
TGTGCCAGTACCCCCGGGCCAAACTCCTACGAGCAGTACTTC
>TRBD2|14|TRBJ2-7|few|TRBV19
CASSTAGVGDEQYF
TGTGCCAGTAGTACAGCGGGAGTGGGAGACGAGCAGTACTTC
>.|14|TRBJ2-7|.|TRBV4-2
CASSQVGRYYEQYF
TGTGCCAGCAGCCAAGTGGGACGGTACTACGAGCAGTACTTC
>.|15|TRBJ1-1|.|TRBV18
CASSPAGDMIAEAFF
TGTGCCAGCTCACCTGCAGGGGATATGATTGCTGAAGCTTTCTTT
>TRBD1|14|TRBJ2-7|.|TRBV28
CASSPGQGPYEQYF
TGTGCCAGCAGTCCGGGACAGGGACCCTACGAGCAGTACTTC
>.|13|TRBJ1-2|.|TRBV6-4
CASSDRQIYGYTF
TGTGCCAGCAGTGACAGACAGATCTATGGCTACACCTTC
>.|15|TRBJ2-3|.|TRBV29-1
CSCLLGYGLIDTQYF
TGCAGTTGTTTATTAGGTTACGGGTTGATAGATACGCAGTATTTT
>TRBD1|15|TRBJ1-4|few|TRBV2
CASSEVGQGGEKLFF
TGTGCCAGCAGTGAGGTTGGACAGGGTGGAGAAAAACTGTTTTTT
>.|14|TRBJ2-7|.|TRBV28
CASSLLGEVYEQYF
TGTGCCAGCAGTTTATTAGGGGAGGTCTACGAGCAGTACTTC
>TRBD2|17|TRBJ2-1|.|TRBV5-4
CASSLGTSSRANNEQFF
TGTGCCAGCAGCTTGGGGACTAGCTCCCGAGCCAACAATGAGCAGTTCTTC
>.|11|TRBJ2-1|.|TRBV4-3
CASSQEHEQFF
TGCGCCAGCAGCCAAGAACATGAGCAGTTCTTC
>TRBD2|17|TRBJ2-5|.|TRBV4-3
CASSQDLGLAGEETQYF
TGCGCCAGCAGCCAAGACCTCGGACTAGCGGGAGAAGAGACCCAGTACTTC
>TRBD1|17|TRBJ1-4|.|TRBV30
CAWSDRWTGGHYEKLFF
TGTGCCTGGAGTGACCGTTGGACAGGGGGTCATTATGAAAAACTGTTTTTT
>.|16|TRBJ2-2|few|TRBV11-2
CASINIGTKNTGELFF
TGTGCCAGCATCAACATTGGGACGAAGAACACCGGGGAGCTGTTTTTT